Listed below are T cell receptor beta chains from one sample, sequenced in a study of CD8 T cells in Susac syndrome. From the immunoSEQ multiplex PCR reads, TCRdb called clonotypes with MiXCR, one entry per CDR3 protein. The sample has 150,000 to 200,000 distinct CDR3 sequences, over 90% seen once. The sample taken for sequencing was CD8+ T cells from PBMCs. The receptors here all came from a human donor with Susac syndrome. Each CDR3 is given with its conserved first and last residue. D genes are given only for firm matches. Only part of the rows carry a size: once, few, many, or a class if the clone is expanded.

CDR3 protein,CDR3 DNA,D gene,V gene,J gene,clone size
CSARVSSGNTEAFF,TGCAGTGCTAGAGTGTCGTCAGGGAACACTGAAGCTTTCTTT,.,TRBV20-1,TRBJ1-1,.
CSVGGGGAYNEQFF,TGCAGCGTTGGGGGGGGTGGGGCCTACAATGAGCAGTTCTTC,TRBD2,TRBV29-1,TRBJ2-1,.
CASARADYYTDTQYF,TGTGCCAGCGCTCGGGCGGATTATTACACAGATACGCAGTATTTT,.,TRBV25-1,TRBJ2-3,.
CASSFWRLGTEAFF,TGTGCCAGCAGTTTTTGGAGGTTGGGCACTGAAGCTTTCTTT,.,TRBV28,TRBJ1-1,.
CASSPRGGGTGELFF,TGTGCCAGCAGCCCGCGGGGGGGTGGCACCGGGGAGCTGTTTTTT,TRBD2,TRBV13,TRBJ2-2,.
CASSLAGGSLHNEQFF,TGTGCCAGCAGCTTGGCTGGTGGATCTCTACACAATGAGCAGTTCTTC,.,TRBV5-6,TRBJ2-1,.
CASSPGLLADTQYF,TGTGCCAGCAGTCCAGGTCTTTTAGCGGATACGCAGTATTTT,.,TRBV27,TRBJ2-3,.
CASSQDEVSGRINEQFF,TGTGCCAGCAGCCAAGATGAGGTCAGCGGGAGGATCAATGAGCAGTTCTTC,TRBD2,TRBV3-1,TRBJ2-1,.
CASLDPGVSTEAFF,TGTGCCAGCCTCGACCCGGGTGTGAGCACTGAAGCTTTCTTT,.,TRBV12-3/TRBV12-4,TRBJ1-1,.
CASRTGTGELAEQFF,TGTGCCAGCAGGACCGGGACAGGGGAATTGGCTGAGCAGTTCTTC,TRBD1,TRBV12-3/TRBV12-4,TRBJ2-1,.
CASMPGLAGVETQYF,TGTGCCAGCATGCCAGGTTTAGCGGGAGTGGAGACCCAGTACTTC,TRBD2,TRBV28,TRBJ2-5,.
CASSSGQGPTGELFF,TGTGCCAGCAGTTCGGGACAGGGCCCCACCGGGGAGCTGTTTTTT,TRBD1,TRBV27,TRBJ2-2,.
CAWTIDSSGANVLTF,TGTGCCTGGACTATAGATTCTTCTGGGGCCAACGTCCTGACTTTC,.,TRBV30,TRBJ2-6,.
CARVSGGPYEQYF,TGTGCCAGAGTCAGCGGGGGGCCCTACGAGCAGTACTTC,TRBD2,TRBV30,TRBJ2-7,.
CASSPLSVDGAEQFF,TGTGCCAGCTCACCCTTGTCCGTGGACGGAGCGGAGCAGTTCTTC,.,TRBV18,TRBJ2-1,.
CASSYSLPGGGNQPQHF,TGTGCCAGCAGTTACTCTTTACCGGGAGGGGGGAATCAGCCCCAGCATTTT,.,TRBV6-5,TRBJ1-5,.
CASSEEWNTEAFF,TGCGCCAGCAGTGAGGAGTGGAACACTGAAGCTTTCTTT,.,TRBV5-1,TRBJ1-1,.
CASSPQGRTDTQYF,TGTGCCAGCAGTCCACAGGGCCGCACAGATACGCAGTATTTT,.,TRBV6-5,TRBJ2-3,.
CASSALQGQPQHF,TGTGCCAGCAGCGCCCTACAGGGCCAGCCCCAGCATTTT,.,TRBV9,TRBJ1-5,.
CASSQERVVWGNTEAFF,TGTGCCAGCAGCCAAGAGCGGGTGGTCTGGGGGAACACTGAAGCTTTCTTT,.,TRBV3-1,TRBJ1-1,.
CASSASGRTDTQYF,TGTGCCAGCAGTGCTAGCGGGAGGACAGATACGCAGTATTTT,TRBD2,TRBV13,TRBJ2-3,.
CASSFEGNSNYGYTF,TGCGCCAGCAGCTTCGAAGGGAACTCTAACTATGGCTACACCTTC,.,TRBV5-1,TRBJ1-2,.
CAWTADISYYGYTF,TGTGCCTGGACCGCGGACATCTCATACTATGGCTACACCTTC,.,TRBV30,TRBJ1-2,.
CASRSWGTHQPQHF,TGTGCCAGCAGGTCCTGGGGGACCCATCAGCCCCAGCATTTT,.,TRBV5-6,TRBJ1-5,.
CASSTGGLGNQPQHF,TGTGCCAGCAGCACAGGGGGACTTGGCAATCAGCCCCAGCATTTT,TRBD1,TRBV7-2,TRBJ1-5,.
CASSIELDRVTEAFF,TGTGCCAGTAGTATCGAATTGGACAGGGTTACTGAAGCTTTCTTT,TRBD1,TRBV19,TRBJ1-1,once
CASSIAGGAANEQFF,TGTGCCAGTAGTATTGCCGGGGGCGCGGCGAATGAGCAGTTCTTC,.,TRBV19,TRBJ2-1,once
CASRRGKGYRGYTF,TGTGCCAGCAGGAGAGGGAAGGGTTATCGTGGCTACACCTTC,.,TRBV12-3/TRBV12-4,TRBJ1-2,.
CASSVAVTYNEQFF,TGTGCCAGCAGCGTAGCCGTAACCTACAATGAGCAGTTCTTC,.,TRBV9,TRBJ2-1,once
CASSWTGGRDNEQFF,TGTGCCAGCAGCTGGACAGGGGGAAGGGACAATGAGCAGTTCTTC,TRBD1,TRBV3-1,TRBJ2-1,.
CASIDRGTDTQYF,TGTGCCAGCATTGACCGGGGCACAGATACGCAGTATTTT,.,TRBV28,TRBJ2-3,.
CASSLVGSGESYNEQFF,TGCGCCAGCAGCTTGGTAGGGTCGGGAGAGAGCTACAATGAGCAGTTCTTC,.,TRBV5-1,TRBJ2-1,.
CASSEPGNEKLFF,TGTGCCAGCAGTGAGCCGGGTAATGAAAAACTGTTTTTT,.,TRBV2,TRBJ1-4,.
CASSLGGDNYGYTF,TGTGCCAGCAGCCTCGGGGGGGATAACTATGGCTACACCTTC,.,TRBV5-4,TRBJ1-2,.
CATSSHVPGELFF,TGTGCCACCAGCAGTCACGTCCCCGGGGAGCTGTTTTTT,.,TRBV15,TRBJ2-2,.
CASSQEWAGGQDEQYF,TGTGCCAGCAGCCAAGAGTGGGCGGGGGGGCAGGACGAGCAGTACTTC,TRBD2,TRBV4-2,TRBJ2-7,.
CASSGRGTKNIQYF,TGTGCCAGCAGTGGACGGGGCACCAAAAACATTCAGTACTTC,.,TRBV25-1,TRBJ2-4,.
CSAGGTQKNIQYF,TGCAGTGCCGGCGGGACACAGAAAAACATTCAGTACTTC,.,TRBV20-1,TRBJ2-4,.
CASSLGQAKETQYF,TGTGCCAGCAGCCTCGGACAGGCAAAAGAGACCCAGTACTTC,TRBD1,TRBV3-1,TRBJ2-5,.
CATSDFSGSYNEQFF,TGTGCCACCAGTGATTTTAGCGGGAGCTACAATGAGCAGTTCTTC,TRBD2,TRBV24-1,TRBJ2-1,once
CASSYPQASGNNEQFF,TGTGCCAGCAGCTACCCTCAGGCTAGCGGCAACAATGAGCAGTTCTTC,TRBD2,TRBV11-2,TRBJ2-1,.
CAWSWGANMNTEAFF,TGTGCCTGGAGTTGGGGGGCCAACATGAACACTGAAGCTTTCTTT,.,TRBV30,TRBJ1-1,.
CSASYTVVYEQYF,TGCAGTGCTAGTTATACAGTTGTTTACGAGCAGTACTTC,.,TRBV20-1,TRBJ2-7,.
CASKLTGNEQYF,TGTGCCAGTAAACTGACAGGCAACGAGCAGTACTTC,.,TRBV28,TRBJ2-7,.